A single sample is the source of the 21 T cell receptor beta chains below, sequenced in a study of neurological immune-mediated disorders. From the 5' RACE reads, TCRdb called clonotypes with MiXCR, one entry per CDR3 protein. The sample has 50,000 or so distinct CDR3 sequences, around 4% seen once. The sequenced sample consisted of PBMCs. These receptors originate from a young man with multiple sclerosis.

This clonotype was seen ten or more times. The chain couples TRBV28 to TRBJ2-1; TRBD1 aligns across 11 bases. This CDR3 is 13 amino acids long. The trim removed 6 bases at V and 8 bases at J, leaving 3 bases unmatched. CDR1 is MDHEN and CDR2 is SYDVKM in the germline V gene. The CDR3 DNA reads as TGTGCCAGCAGCCGGGGACAGGGGGATGAGCAGTTCTTC. It encodes CASSRGQGDEQFF.

This clonotype was counted many times. The V and J genes are TRBV15 and TRBJ2-1; D possibly corresponds to TRBD2 (6 bases). The CDR3 spans 16 residues. Deletions cut 0 bases from V and 3 bases from J, with 12 bases between. The germline gives CDR1 LNHNV, CDR2 YYDKDF (reference sequence). The DNA of the CDR3 is TGTGCCACCAGCAGAGACCTCCGGCGGGACTACAATGAGCAGTTCTTC. Protein sequence: CATSRDLRRDYNEQFF.

Many counts were recorded for this clonotype. The V gene is TRBV9, the J gene TRBJ2-7; 11 bases fit TRBD2. The germline gives CDR1 SGDLS, CDR2 YYNGEE. The ends lost 3 bases at V and 5 bases at J; junction bases unmatched: 4. This CDR3 has 14 residues. CDR3 nucleotide sequence: TGTGCCAGCAGCGCGTCGACTAGCGGGAACGAGCAGTACTTC. Translating gives CASSASTSGNEQYF. Full variable domain (outside the CDR3, taken from reference TRBV9 and TRBJ2-7): DSGVTQTPKHLITATGQRVTLRCSPRSGDLSVYWYQQSLDQGLQFLIQYYNGEERAKGNILERFSAQQFPDLHSELNLSSLELGDSALYFCASSASTSGNEQYFGPGTRLTVT.

This clonotype occurred many times. The chain carries TRBV5-1 and TRBJ2-1; 12 nucleotides agree with TRBD2. The CDR3 contains 16 residues. The V gene end was trimmed by 6 bases and the J gene end by 7 bases; junction bases not matched to a gene: 11. The germline V gene encodes CDR1 SGHRS and CDR2 YFSETQ. CDR3 amino acids: CASTPDASGRGNEQFF. The CDR3 region has the DNA TGCGCCAGCACCCCTGACGCTAGCGGGAGGGGGAATGAGCAGTTCTTC.

This clonotype was detected ten times or more. V is TRBV10-2 and J is TRBJ1-2, with D possibly TRBD1 on 5 matching bases. This CDR3 is 12 amino acids long. From germline, CDR1 is WSHSY and CDR2 SAAADI. The V end lost 7 bases, the J end lost 8 bases, and 14 bases lay between the germline ends. Written as DNA, the CDR3 is TGCGCCAGCACGCAGGGTGGGAAAGGCTACACCTTC. This translates into CASTQGGKGYTF.

At least ten counts were recorded for this clonotype. The CDR3 DNA reads TGTGCCAGCACCCCCGGGTTGGGAGTTTACGAGCAGTACTTC. Its protein product is CASTPGLGVYEQYF. The rearrangement uses TRBV6-5 and TRBJ2-7, with D possibly being TRBD2 (5 bases). The CDR3 is 14 amino acids. V was clipped by 7 bases and J by 4 bases, with 17 bases between them. In germline, CDR1 is MNHEY, CDR2 SVGAGI.

This clonotype was counted ten times or more. The chain uses TRBV5-5 and TRBJ1-6, with D maybe TRBD1 (6 bases). In germline, CDR1 is SGHKS, CDR2 YYEKEE (reference sequence). V lost 0 bases and J lost 3, with 7 bases in between. The CDR3 loop spans 15 amino acids. The CDR3 coding sequence is TGTGCCAGCAGCTTGGACAGGGTCTATAATTCACCCCTCCACTTT. Translation: CASSLDRVYNSPLHF.

At least ten counts were recorded for this clonotype. The chain has TRBV7-9 and TRBJ2-1; tentatively, D is TRBD2 (7 bases). This CDR3 is built from 15 residues. V lost 4 bases and J 7 bases, leaving 17 bases between the germline ends. Germline V gene sequence: CDR1 SEHNR, CDR2 FQNEAQ (reference sequence). CDR3: CASSSGGGGTNEQFF. The CDR3, as DNA: TGTGCCAGCAGCTCCGGGGGAGGGGGGACGAATGAGCAGTTCTTC.

At least ten counts were recorded for this clonotype. This rearrangement joins TRBV27 to TRBJ1-6; D perhaps matches TRBD1 (5 bases). The length of the CDR3 is 15 residues. Germline loops: CDR1 MNHEY, CDR2 SMNVEV (reference sequence). V was trimmed by 0 bases and J by 7 bases, leaving 10 bases between them. CDR3 protein: CASSLSGGWNSPLHF. For the CDR3, the DNA is TGTGCCAGCAGTTTATCTGGGGGATGGAATTCACCCCTCCACTTT.

As for this clonotype: It is likely a read error, because the conserved phenylalanine at the end of the CDR3 is missing. The V call is TRBV20-1, the J call TRBJ2-7; D is unresolved. CDR1 DFQATT and CDR2 SNEGSKA come from the germline V gene (reference sequence). With 1 base removed from V and 0 bases from J, the gap between germline ends came to 16 bases. This CDR3 region has 16 residues. This CDR3 is CSARAFTKPSSYEQYC. CDR3 in DNA: TGCAGTGCTAGAGCCTTTACGAAACCTAGCTCCTACGAGCAGTACTGC.

This clonotype was observed many times. The chain combines TRBV3-1 with TRBJ2-7, with D perhaps TRBD2 (5 bases). Germline-derived CDR1 and CDR2 are LGHDT and YNNKEL (reference sequence). The V gene lost 1 base and the J gene lost 6 bases, with 19 bases spanning the gap. CDR3 length: 16 amino acids. The CDR3 DNA reads TGTGCCAGCAGCCAAGTCTTAGTACGTGGGAGAGGCGAGCAGTACTTC. It codes for CASSQVLVRGRGEQYF.

This clonotype was observed many times. The gene calls are TRBV6-5 and TRBJ2-1; D not certain. The CDR3 runs to 16 residues. Germline V gene sequence: CDR1 MNHEY, CDR2 SVGAGI. Trimming stripped 0 bases from V and 0 bases from J, with 9 bases between. CDR3 coding DNA: TGTGCCAGCAGTTACTCGGTTGGTAGCTCCTACAATGAGCAGTTCTTC. Protein product: CASSYSVGSSYNEQFF.

This clonotype was counted ten times or more. The chain couples TRBV20-1 to TRBJ2-3; 8 bases agree with TRBD2. This CDR3 contains 15 residues. V was pared by 0 bases and J by 4 bases, with 6 bases of the junction left unmatched. Germline CDR1 is DFQATT and CDR2 is SNEGSKA (reference sequence). The CDR3 loop is CSARDPNGGADTQYF. The DNA of the CDR3 is TGCAGTGCTAGAGATCCGAACGGGGGGGCAGATACGCAGTATTTT.

Many counts were recorded for this clonotype. The rearrangement joins TRBV5-1 to TRBJ2-3, with D hard to call. The CDR3 runs to 15 residues. V was cut by 6 bases and J by 4 bases, with 18 bases left in between. Per germline, CDR1 SGHRS and CDR2 YFSETQ. The CDR3 loop is CASTPEGIKADTQYF. The CDR3 DNA follows: TGCGCCAGCACCCCCGAAGGTATTAAGGCAGATACGCAGTATTTT.

This clonotype is medium-sized (0.01 to 0.1%) in the sample. The V gene is TRBV5-1, the J gene TRBJ2-7; D gene ambiguous. The V and J ends lost 5 bases and 7 bases respectively, with 10 bases between them. The CDR3 runs 11 residues. Germline-derived CDR1 and CDR2 are SGHRS and YFSETQ. The CDR3 DNA sequence: TGCGCCAGCAGATTAATGGGAGAGCAGTACTTC. This translates into CASRLMGEQYF.

This clonotype has at least ten counts. V usage is TRBV20-1 and J usage is TRBJ1-1; D uncertain. Germline assignment: CDR1 DFQATT and CDR2 SNEGSKA (reference sequence). Trimming left V 4 bases short and J 8 bases short, with 17 bases between. The CDR3 length is 13 residues. The chain's CDR3 is CSANGSGGKEAFF. Here the CDR3 DNA reads TGCAGTGCTAATGGGAGCGGAGGCAAAGAAGCTTTCTTT.

Ten or more counts support this clonotype. The V call is TRBV5-1, the J call TRBJ2-1, with 11 bases lining up with TRBD2. The CDR3 contains 15 residues. Looked up from germline, CDR1 is SGHRS and CDR2 is YFSETQ. The junction had 5 bases not matched to a gene; V was cut back by 3 bases and J by 6 bases. CDR3 loop: CASSSTTSGTNEQFF. In nucleotides, the CDR3 is TGCGCCAGCAGCTCCACGACTAGCGGGACCAATGAGCAGTTCTTC.

Ten or more counts support this clonotype. This chain links TRBV7-8 with TRBJ1-5; the match to TRBD1 covers 9 bases. This CDR3 has 16 amino acids. After removal of 2 bases from V and 3 bases from J, the junction contained 5 bases not matched to a gene. Germline CDR1 SGHVS, CDR2 FQNEAQ. The CDR3, as DNA: TGTGCCAGCAGCTTAAGTGGGACAGGGTACAATCAGCCCCAGCATTTT. Its protein is CASSLSGTGYNQPQHF.

This clonotype was found many times. This chain connects TRBV29-1 to TRBJ1-1; 7 nucleotides agree with TRBD1. Germline V CDR1 and CDR2: SQVTM, ANQGSEA. Trimming at V came to 7 bases and at J to 5 bases, leaving 10 bases not matched to a gene. This CDR3 has 13 amino acids. The CDR3 spells CSALRPRGTEAFF. As DNA, the CDR3 is TGCAGCGCCCTCAGGCCCAGGGGGACTGAAGCTTTCTTT.

Ten or more counts support this clonotype. This sequence joins TRBV20-1 and TRBJ2-7; TRBD2 matches at 7 bases. This CDR3 is built from 14 residues. V lost 6 bases to trimming and J lost 3 bases; unmatched junction nucleotides: 11. CDR1 DFQATT and CDR2 SNEGSKA come from the germline V gene (reference sequence). CDR3 bases: TGCAGTGCAGGCCTCGGCGGGAGACTCTACGAGCAGTACTTC. Amino acids: CSAGLGGRLYEQYF.

In regard to this clonotype: Without the conserved terminal phenylalanine or tryptophan, this CDR3 likely stems from a read error. The gene calls are TRBV6-5 and TRBJ1-6, with D unresolved. This CDR3 has 17 residues. Germline V gene data show CDR1 as MNHEY and CDR2 as SVGAGI. V shed 5 bases and J shed 6 bases, with 20 bases lying between them. DNA of the CDR3: TGTGCCAGCAGTCGAAACGTATGGGGATCTGGTAATTCACCCCTCCACAAT. Its protein product is CASSRNVWGSGNSPLHN.